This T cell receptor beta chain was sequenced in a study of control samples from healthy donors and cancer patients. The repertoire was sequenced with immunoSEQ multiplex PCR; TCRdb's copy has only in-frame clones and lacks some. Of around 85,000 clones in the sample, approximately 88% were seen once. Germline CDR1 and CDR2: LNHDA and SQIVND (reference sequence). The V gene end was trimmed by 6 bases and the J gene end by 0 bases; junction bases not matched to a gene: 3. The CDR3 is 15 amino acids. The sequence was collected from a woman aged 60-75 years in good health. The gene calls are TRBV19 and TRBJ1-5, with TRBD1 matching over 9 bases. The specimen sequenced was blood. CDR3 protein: CASSPGQGSNQPQHF. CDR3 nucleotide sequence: TGTGCCAGTAGCCCGGGACAGGGTAGCAATCAGCCCCAGCATTTT.